This passage covers 29 T cell receptor beta chains from one sample sequenced in a study of blood T cell repertoires in COVID-19. Some clones are missing from TCRdb's copy, which holds only in-frame ones; the method was immunoSEQ multiplex PCR. The sample carries about 220,000 clones, about 85% recorded once. Sequences were obtained from PBMCs or T cells enriched from blood (not recorded which). Source of these receptors: a woman under 40 who had recovered from COVID-19.

The genes are TRBV5-6 and TRBJ1-5, with D perhaps TRBD1 (5 bases). The CDR3 spans 14 residues. Trimming removed 2 bases at V and 1 base at J, with 7 bases between. Germline V gene data show CDR1 as SGHDT and CDR2 as YYEEEE. In DNA, the CDR3 is TGTGCCAGCAGCTTCTCAGGGAGCAATCAGCCCCAGCATTTT. Its translation is CASSFSGSNQPQHF.

V gene TRBV27 combines with J gene TRBJ1-1; TRBD1 matches 7 bases. Germline V gene sequence: CDR1 MNHEY, CDR2 SMNVEV (reference sequence). J lost 4 bases, V lost 8 bases, and 7 bases had no gene match. CDR3 size: 13 residues. The CDR3 loop reads CASGRTGSTEAFF. The CDR3 DNA reads as TGTGCCAGCGGCAGGACAGGCAGCACTGAAGCTTTCTTT.

The gene calls are TRBV4-1 and TRBJ1-5; TRBD1 matches 8 bases. CDR3 length: 16 residues. CDR1 MGHRA and CDR2 YSYEKL come from the germline V gene. V lost 4 bases and J lost 6; bases outside the gene matches: 11. CDR3 sequence: CASSRGSQGAIQPQHF. The CDR3 bases are TGCGCCAGCAGCCGAGGGAGTCAGGGGGCGATTCAGCCCCAGCATTTT.

This clone was counted a single time. In DNA form, the CDR3 reads TGCGCCAGCAGCTTGGACGACTCGAATGAAAAACTGTTTTTT. Translating gives CASSLDDSNEKLFF. The rearrangement uses TRBV5-1 and TRBJ1-4; D is undetermined. Trimming shortened V by 0 bases and J by 5 bases, and 8 bases separated the two germline ends. This CDR3 is 14 amino acids long. Germline CDR1 is SGHRS and CDR2 is YFSETQ.

The chain has TRBV19 and TRBJ1-2; 8 nucleotides agree with TRBD1. The junction had 6 bases not matched to a gene; V was cut back by 2 bases and J by 4 bases. The germline V gene has CDR1 LNHDA and CDR2 SQIVND (reference sequence). This CDR3 contains 15 residues. The CDR3 DNA is TGTGCCAGTAGTATACGGGACAGGCCCCTCTATGGCTACACCTTC. Its protein product is CASSIRDRPLYGYTF.

The chain joins TRBV5-1 to TRBJ2-1, with 11 nucleotides matching TRBD2. Germline-derived CDR1 and CDR2 are SGHRS and YFSETQ. The length of the CDR3 is 18 residues. V lost 4 bases and J lost 2; bases outside the gene matches: 11. CDR3 protein: CASSTRPLAGGTYNEQFF. CDR3 coding DNA: TGCGCCAGCAGCACTCGTCCCCTAGCGGGGGGTACCTACAATGAGCAGTTCTTC.

This chain joins TRBV9 and TRBJ1-1; 9 nucleotides agree with TRBD1. V trimming: 3 bases; J trimming: 5 bases; junction bases outside the gene matches: 5. The CDR3 is 14 residues long. Per germline, CDR1 SGDLS and CDR2 YYNGEE. This CDR3 reads CASSEQGAVTEAFF. The CDR3 DNA follows: TGTGCCAGCAGCGAACAGGGGGCAGTTACTGAAGCTTTCTTT. The full variable domain, with the rest looked up from reference TRBV9 and TRBJ1-1, is DSGVTQTPKHLITATGQRVTLRCSPRSGDLSVYWYQQSLDQGLQFLIQYYNGEERAKGNILERFSAQQFPDLHSELNLSSLELGDSALYFCASSEQGAVTEAFFGQGTRLTVV.

This clone was counted once. The gene calls are TRBV7-9 and TRBJ1-1; a possible D gene is TRBD1 (6 bases). The V gene lost 2 bases and the J gene lost 0 bases, with 10 bases spanning the gap. In germline, CDR1 is SEHNR, CDR2 FQNEAQ (reference sequence). The CDR3 consists of 15 residues. Here the CDR3 reads CASSLNRGMNTEAFF. The CDR3, as DNA: TGTGCCAGCAGCTTAAATAGGGGGATGAACACTGAAGCTTTCTTT.

The CDR3: CASSQSSRDRGYEQYF. The CDR3 DNA is TGCGCCAGCAGCCAAAGTTCCCGGGACAGGGGCTACGAGCAGTACTTC. The rearrangement joins TRBV4-3 to TRBJ2-7, with 10 nucleotides matching TRBD1. The CDR3 is 16 amino acids. J gave up 3 bases and V 2 bases, and 7 bases lay outside the gene matches. CDR1 is LGHNA and CDR2 is YSLEER in the germline V gene.

Note on this clone: One junction end does not reproduce the germline sequence, and a read error may be involved. This chain joins TRBV7-7 and TRBJ2-5; TRBD2 matches 7 bases. The CDR3 is made up of 14 amino acids. Looked up from germline, CDR1 is SSHAT and CDR2 is FNYEAQ (reference sequence). In DNA, the CDR3 is TGTGCTAGCAGCCAAGCGGGGTTAGAGGAGACCCAGTACTTC. Translation gives CASSQAGLEETQYF.

The chain has TRBV5-1 and TRBJ1-2; D may be TRBD1 (6 bases). Trimming removed 3 bases from V and 0 bases from J, with 12 bases in between. The CDR3 runs to 15 residues. The germline CDR1 and CDR2 sequences are SGHRS and YFSETQ. The CDR3 protein is CASSWGWDTNYGYTF. CDR3 in DNA: TGCGCCAGCAGCTGGGGATGGGACACTAACTATGGCTACACCTTC.

The chain recombines TRBV4-2 with TRBJ2-7, with 10 bases that match TRBD2. The J segment lost 2 bases and the V segment lost 1 base, leaving 14 bases of the junction unmatched. The CDR3 has 19 amino acids. Germline CDR1 LGHNA, CDR2 YNFKEQ. CDR3 sequence (DNA): TGTGCCAGCAGCCAAGCGTCCAAAACTAGCGGGATATCGCCCTACGAGCAGTACTTC. Its protein product is CASSQASKTSGISPYEQYF.

The chain combines TRBV18 with TRBJ1-2, with 8 bases identical to TRBD1. Trimming took 2 bases from V and 3 from J; bases not matched to a gene: 5. The CDR3 runs to 15 residues. From germline, CDR1 is KGHSH and CDR2 LQKENI. The CDR3 loop reads CASSPDPTGDYGYTF. Written as DNA, the CDR3 is TGTGCCAGCTCACCAGACCCGACAGGGGACTATGGCTACACCTTC.

This chain joins TRBV5-6 and TRBJ1-1; D is uncertain. This CDR3 has 17 amino acids. The ends were cut back, 0 bases at V and 0 bases at J, with 15 bases in the middle. CDR1 is SGHDT, CDR2 YYEEEE, per germline. The CDR3 DNA reads TGTGCCAGCAGCTTGGGGCCCCGAATCCCCCTGAACACTGAAGCTTTCTTT. As protein: CASSLGPRIPLNTEAFF.

The chain combines TRBV18 with TRBJ2-1, with TRBD2 identical over 7 bases. V gave up 0 bases and J gave up 5 bases; unmatched junction bases: 7. CDR3 length: 16 amino acids. Looked up from germline, CDR1 is KGHSH and CDR2 is LQKENI. DNA of the CDR3: TGTGCCAGCTCACCACCAGGTAGCGGGTTACACAATGAGCAGTTCTTC. This gives the protein CASSPPGSGLHNEQFF.

This clone has a single count. The gene calls are TRBV9 and TRBJ2-7; D unresolved. The CDR3 spans 13 residues. Per germline, CDR1 SGDLS and CDR2 YYNGEE. Trimming pared 4 bases from V and 4 bases from J, leaving 12 bases between. This chain's CDR3 is CASSPSPRYEQYF. In DNA, the CDR3 is TGTGCCAGCAGCCCATCCCCCAGGTACGAGCAGTACTTC.

This clone occurred a few times. The chain links TRBV11-3 to TRBJ2-5, with D perhaps TRBD1 (5 bases). Germline CDR1 SGHNT, CDR2 YENEEA. Trimming pared 1 base from V and 4 bases from J, leaving 13 bases between. The CDR3 loop spans 15 amino acids. Here the CDR3 reads CASSLGQTPPETQYF. Here the CDR3 DNA reads TGTGCCAGCAGCTTAGGACAGACCCCGCCAGAGACCCAGTACTTC.

The rearrangement uses TRBV19 and TRBJ2-6; unclear D gene. The V and J ends lost 3 bases and 0 bases respectively, with 6 bases between them. Germline assignment: CDR1 LNHDA and CDR2 SQIVND (reference sequence). The CDR3 has 15 amino acids. The CDR3 bases are TGTGCCAGTAGTATGTTGGCCTCTGGGGCCAACGTCCTGACTTTC. Translation: CASSMLASGANVLTF.

The chain recombines TRBV6-5 with TRBJ1-5; the match to TRBD1 covers 7 bases. The trim removed 4 bases at V and 6 bases at J, leaving 9 bases unmatched. This CDR3 is 15 amino acids long. Per the germline V gene, CDR1 is MNHEY and CDR2 is SVGAGI. The CDR3 bases are TGTGCCAGCAGTTCCCGACAGGGTCAGCGTCAGCCCCAGCATTTT. Translated: CASSSRQGQRQPQHF.

V is TRBV24-1 and J is TRBJ2-3; 10 nucleotides agree with TRBD1. The J segment lost 2 bases and the V segment lost 4 bases, leaving 8 bases of the junction unmatched. This CDR3 is 17 amino acids long. CDR1 and CDR2 (germline): KGHDR, SFDVKD. The CDR3 here is CATSDSGQGRNTDTQYF. CDR3 DNA sequence: TGTGCCACCAGTGACTCGGGACAGGGGCGGAACACAGATACGCAGTATTTT.

This clone has a single count. The chain links TRBV7-7 to TRBJ1-1; no clear D. The CDR3 contains 15 residues. The germline V and J ends were trimmed by 7 bases and 1 base, with 16 bases remaining between them. Germline V CDR1 and CDR2: SSHAT, FNYEAQ (reference sequence). The DNA for the CDR3 is TGTGCCAGCACTACAAGGGAGGAGGCGAACACTGAAGCTTTCTTT. Its protein product is CASTTREEANTEAFF.

This chain uses TRBV5-1 with TRBJ1-4; no firm D call. Germline assignment: CDR1 SGHRS and CDR2 YFSETQ. Trimming removed 3 bases from V and 5 bases from J, with 17 bases in between. The CDR3 totals 16 residues. DNA for the CDR3: TGCGCCAGCAGCTGGACTGTCGACCCGTCGAATGAAAAACTGTTTTTT. Protein product: CASSWTVDPSNEKLFF.

The chain has TRBV14 and TRBJ1-1, with D possibly matching TRBD1 (5 bases). This CDR3 is built from 13 residues. CDR1 is SGHDN, CDR2 FVKESK, per germline. Trimming stripped 4 bases from V and 5 bases from J, with 11 bases between. The CDR3 loop is CASSLAPGTEAFF. The CDR3 DNA reads as TGTGCCAGCAGCCTAGCCCCAGGGACTGAAGCTTTCTTT.

This chain joins TRBV10-3 and TRBJ2-5; TRBD1 agrees at 7 bases. The CDR3 consists of 16 residues. Trimming cost V 0 bases and J 2 bases; bases outside gene matches: 6. CDR1 and CDR2 from the germline V gene are ENHRY and SYGVKD. In nucleotides, the CDR3 is TGTGCCATCAGTGAGTCAAGGGGGCCGGATCAAGAGACCCAGTACTTC. Translating it yields CAISESRGPDQETQYF.

The chain links TRBV18 to TRBJ1-1; D unclear. CDR1 and CDR2 (germline): KGHSH, LQKENI. This CDR3 comprises 14 residues. With 0 bases removed from V and 1 base from J, the gap between germline ends came to 6 bases. DNA for the CDR3: TGTGCCAGCTCACCACCCGTTAGGAACACTGAAGCTTTCTTT. Amino acid sequence: CASSPPVRNTEAFF.

The V call is TRBV7-3, the J call TRBJ2-3; maybe TRBD2 (5 bases). V lost 4 bases to trimming and J lost 7 bases, with 15 bases between them. The CDR3 length is 14 residues. In germline, CDR1 is SGHTA, CDR2 FQGTGA. CDR3 protein: CASSSPLEGNTQYF. CDR3 coding DNA: TGTGCCAGCAGCTCCCCCCTTGAGGGAAATACGCAGTATTTT. Looking up the rest from reference TRBV7-3 and TRBJ2-3 gives the full variable domain: GAGVSQTPSNKVTEKGKYVELRCDPISGHTALYWYRQSLGQGPEFLIYFQGTGAADDSGLPNDRFFAVRPEGSVSTLKIQRTERGDSAVYLCASSSPLEGNTQYFGPGTRLTVL.

The chain recombines TRBV7-2 with TRBJ2-5; tentative D call: TRBD2 (5 bases). The CDR3 loop spans 15 amino acids. The V end was cut by 5 bases, the J end by 4 bases, with 17 bases between. From germline, CDR1 is SGHTA and CDR2 FQGNSA. The DNA of the CDR3 is TGTGCCAGCAGCGATGATACAGAGGGCCGAGAGACCCAGTACTTC. Amino acids: CASSDDTEGRETQYF.

The DNA of the CDR3 is TGTGCCAGCAGCCCCGGGGGGTACAGGGGGCGGAAGAGGGACACTGAAGCTTTCTTT. Its translation is CASSPGGYRGRKRDTEAFF. The V and J genes are TRBV7-8 and TRBJ1-1; 9 nucleotides line up with TRBD1. The CDR3 has 19 residues. Trimming removed 5 bases from V and 3 bases from J; junction bases left unmatched: 19. Germline V gives CDR1 SGHVS, CDR2 FQNEAQ.

The rearrangement joins TRBV25-1 to TRBJ2-3, with a possible D match to TRBD2 (7 bases). Germline V gene lookup returns CDR1 MGHDK and CDR2 SYGVNS. The CDR3 consists of 16 residues. V lost 6 bases, J lost 3 bases, and 19 bases lay in between. CDR3 protein: CASRGDVGGPTDTQYF. The CDR3 DNA follows: TGTGCCAGCAGGGGGGATGTGGGGGGGCCGACAGATACGCAGTATTTT.